This T cell receptor beta chain originates from a study of Ad26.COV2.S vaccination and SARS-CoV-2 variants. Study summary: The COV1001 Ad26.COV2.S trial arm included the donor. Intramuscular Ad26.COV2.S at 5x10^10 or 1x10^11 viral particles.

Whole-study findings and limits: Participants given vaccine showed non-spike TCR breadth similar to that of placebo recipients. Considerable breadth of spike-specific CD8+ and CD4+ T cell responses has reportedly been documented following vaccination.

CDR1 and CDR2 from the germline V gene are GTSNPN and SVGIG (reference sequence). Trimming cost V 4 bases and J 2 bases; bases outside gene matches: 9. The CDR3 length is 15 residues. Details on this clone: Its antigen is still unknown.

Assay: immunoSEQ multiplex PCR; the TCRdb copy retains only in-frame clones and omits some. Of 510,000 or so clones in the sample, 87% were seen once. The treatment here: 19 received Ad26.COV2.S at low or high dose, single or two shots; about 5 received placebo; per-sample allocation not given. Samples were taken on day 63 after the first vaccine or placebo injection. This receptor was taken from a person between 18 and 65 years old who received the Ad26.COV2.S COVID-19 vaccine or a placebo. The specimen was peripheral blood, collected in a trial of Ad26.COV2.S vaccine versus placebo. This chain links TRBV30 with TRBJ2-5; 8 bases are shared with TRBD2. The CDR3, as DNA: TGTGCCTGGATCGGTAGCGGGATTATGCAAGAGACCCAGTACTTC. This translates into CAWIGSGIMQETQYF.